This TCR beta chain is from a study of shared clonotypes between healthy human individuals. TCRdb's table, derived via immunoSEQ multiplex PCR, lists solely in-frame clones and lacks some. The top ten clones hold approximately 12% of a sample with roughly 490,000 clones, 70% to 85% of them seen once. Sequenced sample: PBMCs. The sequence was obtained from a middle-aged woman in good health. Some clones in this sample may be carry-over from other donors' samples.

As DNA, the CDR3 is TGTGCCAGTAGTATAATCAAGGGACAGCCCCAGCATTTT. Amino acid sequence: CASSIIKGQPQHF. The J gene is TRBJ1-5, the V gene TRBV19; no clear D gene. Germline CDR1 and CDR2: LNHDA and SQIVND (reference sequence). V was clipped by 2 bases and J by 7 bases, with 9 bases between them. The CDR3 runs to 13 residues.